This TCR beta chain was sequenced for a study of T cell changes during pregnancy in multiple sclerosis. Germline loops: CDR1 MNHNY, CDR2 SVGAGI (reference sequence). The CDR3 sequence is 15 residues long. The V end was cut by 6 bases, the J end by 0 bases, with 12 bases between. TCRdb's table, derived via immunoSEQ multiplex PCR, lists solely in-frame clones and lacks some. This sample has just under 60,000 clones, with approximately 92% found just once. This chain links TRBV6-6 with TRBJ1-3; no clear D gene. This receptor was taken from a female donor with multiple sclerosis, enrolled in a pregnancy study. Sequencing used peripheral blood, obtained in the first trimester of pregnancy. The CDR3 bases are TGTGCCAGCAGCCCGACAATTGACTCTGGAAACACCATATATTTT. Its translation is CASSPTIDSGNTIYF.